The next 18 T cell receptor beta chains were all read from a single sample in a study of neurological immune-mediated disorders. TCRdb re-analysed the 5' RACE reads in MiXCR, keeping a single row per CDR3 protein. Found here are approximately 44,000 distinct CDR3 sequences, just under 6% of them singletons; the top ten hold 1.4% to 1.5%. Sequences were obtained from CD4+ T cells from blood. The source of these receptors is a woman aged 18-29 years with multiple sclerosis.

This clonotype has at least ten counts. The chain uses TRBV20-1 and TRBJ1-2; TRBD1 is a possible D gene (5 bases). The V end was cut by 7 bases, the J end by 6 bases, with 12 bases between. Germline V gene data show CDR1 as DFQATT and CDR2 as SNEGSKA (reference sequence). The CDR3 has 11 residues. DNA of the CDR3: TGCAGTGGATGGGGGGGGGATGGCTACACCTTC. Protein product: CSGWGGDGYTF.

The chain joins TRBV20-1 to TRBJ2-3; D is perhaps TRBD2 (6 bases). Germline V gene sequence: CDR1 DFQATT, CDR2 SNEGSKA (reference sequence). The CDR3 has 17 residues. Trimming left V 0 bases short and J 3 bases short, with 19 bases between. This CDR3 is CSARESGPSTPTDTQYF. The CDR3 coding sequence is TGCAGTGCTAGAGAGAGCGGGCCCTCCACACCTACAGATACGCAGTATTTT.

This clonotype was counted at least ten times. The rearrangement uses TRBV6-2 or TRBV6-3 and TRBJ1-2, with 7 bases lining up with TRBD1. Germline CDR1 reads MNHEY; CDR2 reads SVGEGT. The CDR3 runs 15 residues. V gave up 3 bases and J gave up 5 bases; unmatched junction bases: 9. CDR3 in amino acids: CASSYIGTATYGYTF. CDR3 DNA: TGTGCCAGCAGTTATATCGGGACAGCCACATATGGCTACACCTTC.

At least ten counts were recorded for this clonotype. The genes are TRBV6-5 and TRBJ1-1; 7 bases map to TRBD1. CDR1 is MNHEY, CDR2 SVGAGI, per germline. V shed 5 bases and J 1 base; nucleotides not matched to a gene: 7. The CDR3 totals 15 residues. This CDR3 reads CASSKPGQRNTEAFF. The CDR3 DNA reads TGTGCCAGCAGTAAACCGGGACAGCGGAACACTGAAGCTTTCTTT.

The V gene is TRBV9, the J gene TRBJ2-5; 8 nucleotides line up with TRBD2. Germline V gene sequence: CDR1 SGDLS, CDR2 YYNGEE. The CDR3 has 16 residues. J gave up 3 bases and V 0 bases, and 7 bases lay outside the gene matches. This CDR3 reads CASSVVPAGAEETQYF. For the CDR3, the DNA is TGTGCCAGCAGCGTAGTCCCAGCGGGGGCCGAAGAGACCCAGTACTTC.

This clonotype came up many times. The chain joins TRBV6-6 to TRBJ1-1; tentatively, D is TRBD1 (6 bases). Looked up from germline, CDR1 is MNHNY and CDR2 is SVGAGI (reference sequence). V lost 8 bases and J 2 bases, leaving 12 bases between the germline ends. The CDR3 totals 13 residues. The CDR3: CASEGGFNTEAFF. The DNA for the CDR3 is TGTGCCAGCGAGGGGGGATTTAACACTGAAGCTTTCTTT.

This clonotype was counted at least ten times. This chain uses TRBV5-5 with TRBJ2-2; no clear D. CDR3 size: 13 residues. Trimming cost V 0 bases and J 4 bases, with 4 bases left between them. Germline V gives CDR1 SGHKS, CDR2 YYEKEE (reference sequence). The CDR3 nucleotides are TGTGCCAGCAGCTTGGTAGTCACCGGGGAGCTGTTTTTT. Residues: CASSLVVTGELFF.

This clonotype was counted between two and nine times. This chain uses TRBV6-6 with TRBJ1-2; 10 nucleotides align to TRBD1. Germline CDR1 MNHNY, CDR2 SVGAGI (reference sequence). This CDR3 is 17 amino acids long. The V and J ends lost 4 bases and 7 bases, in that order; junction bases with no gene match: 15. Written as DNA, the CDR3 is TGTGCCAGCAGTTCTCATGATCCGGGACAGGGGATATTTGGCTACACCTTC. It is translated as CASSSHDPGQGIFGYTF.

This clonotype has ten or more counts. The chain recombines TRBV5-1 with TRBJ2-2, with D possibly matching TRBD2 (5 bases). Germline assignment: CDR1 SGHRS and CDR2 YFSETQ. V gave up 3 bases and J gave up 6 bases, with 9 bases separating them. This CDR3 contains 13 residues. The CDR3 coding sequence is TGCGCCAGCAGCTACGGACTTCCCGGGGAGCTGTTTTTT. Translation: CASSYGLPGELFF.

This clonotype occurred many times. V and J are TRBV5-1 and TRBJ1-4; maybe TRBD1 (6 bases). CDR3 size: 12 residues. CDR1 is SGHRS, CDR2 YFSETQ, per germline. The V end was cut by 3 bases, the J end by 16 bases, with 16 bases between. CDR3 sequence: CASSSETGRWFF. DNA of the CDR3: TGCGCCAGCAGCTCAGAGACAGGACGGTGGTTTTTT.

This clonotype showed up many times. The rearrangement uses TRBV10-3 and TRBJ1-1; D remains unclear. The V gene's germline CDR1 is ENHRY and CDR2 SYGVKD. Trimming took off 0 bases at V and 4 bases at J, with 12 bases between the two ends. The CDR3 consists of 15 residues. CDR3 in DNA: TGTGCCATCAGTGAGTCGGCCAAAGGGCTCACTGAAGCTTTCTTT. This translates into CAISESAKGLTEAFF.

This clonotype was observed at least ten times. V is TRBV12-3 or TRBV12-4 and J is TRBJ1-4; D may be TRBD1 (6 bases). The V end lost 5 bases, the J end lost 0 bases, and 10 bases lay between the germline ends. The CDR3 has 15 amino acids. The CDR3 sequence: CASSPTGSTNEKLFF. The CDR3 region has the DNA TGTGCCAGCAGTCCTACAGGGTCAACTAATGAAAAACTGTTTTTT.

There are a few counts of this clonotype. The CDR3 coding sequence is TGTGCCAGCTCACTCCCCCGGAGAGGGGGTGATGATACGCAGTATTTT. Protein sequence: CASSLPRRGGDDTQYF. The J gene is TRBJ2-3, the V gene TRBV18; TRBD1 is a possible D gene (6 bases). Germline values: CDR1 KGHSH, CDR2 LQKENI. Deletions cut 4 bases from V and 6 bases from J, with 20 bases between. The CDR3 covers 16 residues.

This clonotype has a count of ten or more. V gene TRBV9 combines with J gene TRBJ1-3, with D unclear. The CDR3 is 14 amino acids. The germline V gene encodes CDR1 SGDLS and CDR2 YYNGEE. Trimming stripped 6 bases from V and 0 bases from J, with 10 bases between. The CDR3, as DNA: TGTGCCAGCACATCCGGCTTCTCTGGAAACACCATATATTTT. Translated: CASTSGFSGNTIYF.

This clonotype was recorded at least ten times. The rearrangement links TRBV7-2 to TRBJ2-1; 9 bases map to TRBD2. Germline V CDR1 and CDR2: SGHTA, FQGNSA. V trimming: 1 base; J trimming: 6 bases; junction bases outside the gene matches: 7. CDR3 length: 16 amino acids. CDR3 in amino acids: CASSLVSLAGLNEQFF. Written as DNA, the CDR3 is TGTGCCAGCAGCTTAGTTTCCCTAGCGGGGCTCAATGAGCAGTTCTTC. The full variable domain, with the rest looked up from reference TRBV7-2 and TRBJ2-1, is GAGVSQSPSNKVTEKGKDVELRCDPISGHTALYWYRQSLGQGLEFLIYFQGNSAPDKSGLPSDRFSAERTGGSVSTLTIQRTQQEDSAVYLCASSLVSLAGLNEQFFGPGTRLTVL.

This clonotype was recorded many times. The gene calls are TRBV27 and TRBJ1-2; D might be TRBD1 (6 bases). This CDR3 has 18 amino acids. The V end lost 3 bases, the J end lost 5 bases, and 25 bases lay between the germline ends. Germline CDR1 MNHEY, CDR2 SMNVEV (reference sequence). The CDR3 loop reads CASSFLAGARARGYGYTF. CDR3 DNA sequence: TGTGCCAGCAGTTTTCTAGCTGGGGCCCGGGCAAGGGGGTATGGCTACACCTTC.

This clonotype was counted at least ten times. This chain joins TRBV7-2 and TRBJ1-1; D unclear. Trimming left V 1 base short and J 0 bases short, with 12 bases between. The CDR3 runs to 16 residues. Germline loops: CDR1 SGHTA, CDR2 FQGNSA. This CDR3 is CASSLDGRMMNTEAFF. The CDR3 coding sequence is TGTGCCAGCAGCTTAGACGGCAGGATGATGAACACTGAAGCTTTCTTT.

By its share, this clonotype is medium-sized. CDR3 DNA: TGCAGTGCTCTAGGCAGGAGTGAGCAGTTCTTC. Residues: CSALGRSEQFF. J is TRBJ2-1 and V is TRBV20-1; no definite D call. This CDR3 comprises 11 residues. Trimming left V 5 bases short and J 9 bases short, with 11 bases between. Germline V gives CDR1 DFQATT, CDR2 SNEGSKA (reference sequence).